A selection of T cell receptor beta chains follows, all from one sample in a study of cytotoxic CD8 clonotypes in ibrutinib-treated CLL. The table came from immunoSEQ multiplex PCR; TCRdb's copy has only in-frame clones and leaves some out. Of about 15,000 clones in the sample, around 81% are singletons; the top ten hold approximately 15%. The input for sequencing was PBMCs, taken before ibrutinib treatment. The receptors originated from a human donor with chronic lymphocytic leukemia. Each CDR3 is given with its conserved first and last residue. A D gene is named only where the DNA matches it firmly. A clone size is listed for some rows: how often the clone was seen (once, few, many), or a class if it is expanded.

TRBJ1-3,16,NA,NA,TRBV13,CASSLEGRASGNTIYF,TGTGCCAGCAGCTTGGAGGGCAGGGCTTCTGGAAACACCATATATTTT
TRBJ1-2,13,NA,NA,TRBV18,CASSPPNSYGYTF,TGTGCCAGCTCACCACCGAACAGTTATGGCTACACCTTC
TRBJ2-7,18,NA,NA,TRBV27,CASSPSPPTAGRPYEQYF,TGTGCCAGCAGTCCAAGCCCCCCCACTGCGGGGCGTCCCTACGAGCAGTACTTC
TRBJ2-1,14,NA,NA,TRBV16,CASSHPAELNEQFF,TGTGCCAGCAGCCACCCGGCGGAGCTCAATGAGCAGTTCTTC
TRBJ2-5,13,NA,NA,TRBV11-2,CASSGDRTETQYF,TGTGCCAGCAGCGGCGACAGGACAGAGACCCAGTACTTC
TRBJ1-4,18,TRBD1,NA,TRBV30,CAWIPPAGGIATNEKLFF,TGTGCCTGGATCCCCCCGGCAGGGGGGATTGCAACTAATGAAAAACTGTTTTTT
TRBJ2-7,13,NA,NA,TRBV27,CATRAAASYEQYF,TGTGCCACTCGGGCAGCCGCCTCCTACGAGCAGTACTTC
TRBJ2-5,13,TRBD2,NA,TRBV29-1,CSVRPGGGGTQYF,TGCAGCGTACGTCCGGGAGGGGGGGGAACCCAGTACTTC
TRBJ1-2,13,NA,NA,TRBV6-5,CASSYSGAGGYTF,TGTGCCAGCAGTTACTCAGGGGCCGGAGGCTACACCTTC
TRBJ2-7,11,NA,NA,TRBV7-9,CASSLGDEQYF,TGTGCCAGCAGCTTAGGTGACGAGCAGTACTTC
TRBJ1-5,15,NA,few,TRBV5-8,CASSFPGPRNQPQHF,TGTGCCAGCAGCTTTCCGGGCCCTCGCAATCAGCCCCAGCATTTT
TRBJ2-5,14,NA,NA,TRBV7-9,CASSLMRGEETQYF,TGTGCCAGCAGCTTAATGCGAGGGGAAGAGACCCAGTACTTC
TRBJ2-5,15,NA,NA,TRBV27,CASSLSGNYQETQYF,TGTGCCAGCAGTTTATCTGGCAATTACCAAGAGACCCAGTACTTC
TRBJ2-3,17,TRBD2,medium-sized,TRBV5-4,CASSLRLAGGPTDTQYF,TGTGCCAGCAGCCTACGACTAGCGGGAGGGCCGACAGATACGCAGTATTTT
TRBJ1-2,13,NA,NA,TRBV7-2,CASSLMGSRGYTF,TGTGCCAGCAGCTTAATGGGGTCCAGGGGCTACACCTTC
TRBJ2-1,15,TRBD1,NA,TRBV14,CASRHQGALINEQFF,TGTGCCAGCAGGCATCAGGGGGCGCTTATCAATGAGCAGTTCTTC
TRBJ2-3,13,NA,NA,TRBV9,CASRPLVADTQYF,TGTGCCAGCAGACCACTGGTGGCAGATACGCAGTATTTT
TRBJ2-7,14,NA,NA,TRBV6-6,CASSKERWAYEQYF,TGTGCCAGCAGCAAGGAGAGATGGGCCTACGAGCAGTACTTC
TRBJ2-3,14,NA,NA,TRBV6-5,CASSYSVSTDTQYF,TGTGCCAGCAGTTACTCGGTCTCCACAGATACGCAGTATTTT
TRBJ1-1,14,TRBD1,NA,TRBV2,CASSGQGGNTEAFF,TGTGCCAGCAGCGGACAGGGGGGGAACACTGAAGCTTTCTTT
TRBJ1-4,13,NA,once,TRBV7-9,CASSSEGDEKLFF,TGTGCCAGCAGCTCCGAGGGGGATGAAAAACTGTTTTTT
TRBJ2-7,14,TRBD2,few,TRBV18,CASSPGTSRYEQYF,TGTGCCAGCTCACCGGGGACTAGTAGATACGAGCAGTACTTC
TRBJ1-5,14,NA,NA,TRBV5-1,CASSLEGLMGPQHF,TGCGCCAGCAGCTTGGAGGGCCTAATGGGGCCCCAGCATTTT
TRBJ2-3,13,TRBD2,NA,TRBV11-3,CASGLVPGDTQYF,TGTGCCAGCGGACTAGTACCTGGGGATACGCAGTATTTT
TRBJ1-2,16,NA,NA,TRBV4-1,CASSQGGSGALYGYTF,TGCGCCAGCAGCCAAGGGGGGTCGGGTGCACTCTATGGCTACACCTTC
TRBJ2-1,15,NA,NA,TRBV19,CATEPRGRTYNEQFF,TGTGCCACTGAACCCCGGGGCCGTACCTACAATGAGCAGTTCTTC
TRBJ2-3,16,NA,NA,TRBV18,CASSPWGQAGTDTQYF,TGTGCCAGCTCACCATGGGGTCAGGCTGGCACAGATACGCAGTATTTT
TRBJ2-1,14,NA,NA,TRBV5-1,CASSWGTGVNEQFF,TGCGCCAGCAGCTGGGGGACGGGGGTTAATGAGCAGTTCTTC
TRBJ2-3,16,TRBD1,NA,TRBV10-3,CAISTGTGVFPDTQYF,TGTGCCATCAGTACCGGGACAGGGGTTTTCCCAGATACGCAGTATTTT
TRBJ2-7,15,TRBD2,once,TRBV18,CASSRRAGEGYEQYF,TGTGCCAGCTCAAGGAGGGCGGGAGAAGGGTACGAGCAGTACTTC
TRBJ2-7,15,TRBD1,NA,TRBV7-9,CASSARQGGNYEQYF,TGTGCCAGCAGCGCCCGACAGGGGGGGAATTACGAGCAGTACTTC
TRBJ2-7,18,TRBD1,NA,TRBV13,CASSSIPLQATGSHEQYF,TGTGCCAGCAGCTCCATCCCTCTCCAAGCGACAGGGTCCCACGAGCAGTACTTC
TRBJ2-1,13,TRBD2,few,TRBV4-1,CASSQGTSDEQFF,TGCGCCAGCAGCCAAGGGACTAGCGATGAGCAGTTCTTC
TRBJ2-7,16,TRBD1,once,TRBV15,CATSRPRAGGSDEQYF,TGTGCCACCAGCAGACCCCGGGCAGGGGGCAGTGACGAGCAGTACTTC
TRBJ1-5,11,NA,NA,TRBV14,CASSQEQPQHF,TGTGCCAGCAGCCAAGAGCAGCCCCAGCATTTT
TRBJ2-1,16,TRBD2,NA,TRBV19,CASSSASGSSYNEQFF,TGTGCCAGTAGTTCGGCTAGCGGGAGCTCCTACAATGAGCAGTTCTTC
TRBJ1-4,15,NA,NA,TRBV28,CASSFAIGLNEKLFF,TGTGCCAGCAGTTTTGCGATTGGTTTAAATGAAAAACTGTTTTTT
TRBJ2-1,15,NA,NA,TRBV5-1,CASSLLSGPYNEQFF,TGCGCCAGCAGCTTGCTAAGTGGGCCCTACAATGAGCAGTTCTTC
TRBJ1-1,13,NA,NA,TRBV9,CASSRRVLAEAFF,TGTGCCAGCAGCCGCAGGGTTCTTGCTGAAGCTTTCTTT
TRBJ1-5,16,NA,NA,TRBV28,CASRAPNRFSNQPQHF,TGTGCCAGCAGGGCCCCCAACAGGTTTAGCAATCAGCCCCAGCATTTT
TRBJ2-3,14,NA,NA,TRBV6-4,CASSFGPEADTQYF,TGTGCCAGCAGTTTCGGGCCGGAAGCAGATACGCAGTATTTT
TRBJ1-5,13,TRBD1,NA,TRBV2,CASRGQPNQPQHF,TGTGCCAGCAGGGGACAGCCGAATCAGCCCCAGCATTTT
TRBJ2-1,15,NA,NA,TRBV7-9,CASSNLGVSYNEQFF,TGTGCCAGCAGCAACCTTGGCGTCTCCTACAATGAGCAGTTCTTC
TRBJ1-2,14,NA,once,TRBV30,CAWSIRGIAYGYTF,TGTGCCTGGAGTATCCGGGGGATTGCCTATGGCTACACCTTC
TRBJ2-1,15,TRBD2,NA,TRBV12-5,CASGSGLVSYNEQFF,TGTGCTAGTGGCTCGGGACTAGTCTCCTACAATGAGCAGTTCTTC
TRBJ1-4,16,TRBD1,NA,TRBV28,CASSVGQGATNEKLFF,TGTGCCAGCAGTGTCGGACAGGGTGCAACTAATGAAAAACTGTTTTTT
TRBJ2-6,14,NA,NA,TRBV5-1,CASALSSGANVLTF,TGCGCCAGCGCCCTGAGCTCTGGGGCCAACGTCCTGACTTTC
TRBJ2-5,14,NA,once,TRBV11-2,CASSLGQRGETQYF,TGTGCCAGCAGCTTAGGTCAACGGGGGGAGACCCAGTACTTC
TRBJ2-3,20,TRBD1,NA,TRBV11-3,CASSLAPEWGGTGRTDTQYF,TGTGCCAGCAGCTTAGCCCCGGAGTGGGGCGGGACAGGGCGGACAGATACGCAGTATTTT
TRBJ2-7,14,NA,NA,TRBV4-3,CASSQEQNSYEQYF,TGCGCCAGCAGCCAAGAGCAGAACTCCTACGAGCAGTACTTC
TRBJ2-5,15,TRBD1,NA,TRBV5-1,CASSPGQRSQETQYF,TGCGCCAGCAGCCCGGGACAGCGCTCTCAAGAGACCCAGTACTTC